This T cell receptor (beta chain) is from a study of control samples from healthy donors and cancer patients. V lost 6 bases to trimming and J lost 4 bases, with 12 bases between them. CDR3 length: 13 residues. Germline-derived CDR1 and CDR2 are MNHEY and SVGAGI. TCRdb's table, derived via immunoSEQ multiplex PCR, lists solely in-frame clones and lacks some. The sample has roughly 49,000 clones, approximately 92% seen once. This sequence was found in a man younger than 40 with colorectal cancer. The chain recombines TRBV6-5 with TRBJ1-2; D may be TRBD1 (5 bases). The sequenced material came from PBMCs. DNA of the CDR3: TGTGCCAGCAGAGCTGCAGGGTTCTATGGCTACACCTTC. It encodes CASRAAGFYGYTF.